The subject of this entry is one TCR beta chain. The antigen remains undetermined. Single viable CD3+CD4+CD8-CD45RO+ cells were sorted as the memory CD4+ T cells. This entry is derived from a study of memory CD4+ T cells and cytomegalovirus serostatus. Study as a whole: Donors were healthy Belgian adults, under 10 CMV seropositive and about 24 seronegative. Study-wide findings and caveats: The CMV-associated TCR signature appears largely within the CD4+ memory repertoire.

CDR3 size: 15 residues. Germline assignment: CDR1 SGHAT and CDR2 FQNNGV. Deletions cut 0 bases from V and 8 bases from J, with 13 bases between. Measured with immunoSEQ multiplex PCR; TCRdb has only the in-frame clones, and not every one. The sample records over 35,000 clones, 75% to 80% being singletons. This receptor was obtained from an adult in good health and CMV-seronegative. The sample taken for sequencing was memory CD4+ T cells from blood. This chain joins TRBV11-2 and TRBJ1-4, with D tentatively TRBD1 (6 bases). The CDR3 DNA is TGTGCCAGCAGCTTAGATATGGGGGCCGGCGAAAAACTGTTTTTT. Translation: CASSLDMGAGEKLFF. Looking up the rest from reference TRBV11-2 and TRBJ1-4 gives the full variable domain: EAGVAQSPRYKIIEKRQSVAFWCNPISGHATLYWYQQILGQGPKLLIQFQNNGVVDDSQLPKDRFSAERLKGVDSTLKIQPAKLEDSAVYLCASSLDMGAGEKLFFGSGTQLSVL.